One sample yielded the 31 T cell receptor beta chains listed below, sequenced in a study of response to subunit inactivated influenza vaccine. TCRdb re-analysed the RT-PCR reads in MiXCR, keeping a single row per CDR3 protein. The data contain 430,000 or so distinct CDR3 sequences, 10% to 11% of them singletons. The specimen comprised PBMCs from blood, sampled roughly 46 days after vaccination. The receptors come from a man aged 50 or older who received an inactivated influenza vaccine.

This clonotype has more than one count but fewer than ten. The V and J genes are TRBV6-5 and TRBJ2-3; D is ambiguous. Germline V gene data show CDR1 as MNHEY and CDR2 as SVGAGI. Trimming shortened V by 4 bases and J by 4 bases, and 12 bases separated the two germline ends. The length of the CDR3 is 14 residues. CDR3 in amino acids: CASSSRILPDTQYF. As DNA, the CDR3 is TGTGCCAGCAGTTCCAGGATCCTACCAGATACGCAGTATTTT.

The rearrangement links TRBV7-2 to TRBJ2-1, with 10 bases lining up with TRBD1. V was clipped by 1 base and J by 7 bases; unmatched bases: 7. Germline V lookup: CDR1 SGHTA, CDR2 FQGNSA. CDR3 length equals 16 residues. This CDR3 reads CASSLGGGQGWNEQFF. The CDR3 DNA is TGTGCCAGCAGCTTAGGTGGGGGACAGGGGTGGAATGAGCAGTTCTTC.

The chain couples TRBV5-4 to TRBJ2-3; D possibly corresponds to TRBD2 (6 bases). V lost 5 bases, J lost 3 bases, and 13 bases lay in between. Germline loops: CDR1 SGHNT, CDR2 YYREEE (reference sequence). The CDR3 spans 14 residues. The CDR3 sequence is CASRPGTQTDTQYF. The CDR3 region has the DNA TGTGCCAGCAGACCCGGGACTCAAACAGATACGCAGTATTTT. The entire variable domain, with the rest obtained from reference TRBV5-4 and TRBJ2-3, is as follows: ETGVTQSPTHLIKTRGQQVTLRCSSQSGHNTVSWYQQALGQGPQFIFQYYREEENGRGNFPPRFSGLQFPNYSSELNVNALELDDSALYLCASRPGTQTDTQYFGPGTRLTVL.

This clonotype appeared many times. The chain recombines TRBV20-1 with TRBJ2-1; 7 bases match TRBD2. CDR1 is DFQATT and CDR2 is SNEGSKA in the germline V gene (reference sequence). This CDR3 has 13 residues. Germline trimming cut 2 bases from V and 7 bases from J; bases unmatched to any gene: 5. CDR3 in DNA: TGCAGTGCTAGAATGGGGGGGGAAAATGAGCAGTTCTTC. Protein: CSARMGGENEQFF.

This clonotype has a handful of counts. The V and J genes are TRBV11-1 and TRBJ2-1; D remains ambiguous. The CDR3 sequence is 16 residues long. CDR1 SGHAT and CDR2 FQDESV come from the germline V gene (reference sequence). V gave up 1 base and J gave up 1 base, with 11 bases separating them. The CDR3 is CASSLGTSYSYNEQFF. In DNA, the CDR3 is TGTGCCAGCAGCTTAGGTACCAGTTATTCCTACAATGAGCAGTTCTTC.

V and J are TRBV29-1 and TRBJ2-3; D gene unclear. The V gene's germline CDR1 is SQVTM and CDR2 ANQGSEA. The CDR3 length is 13 residues. Between the trimmed V and J ends, which lost 3 bases and 1 base, there was a span of 8 bases. Here the CDR3 reads CSVEAVGTDTQYF. The CDR3 DNA follows: TGCAGCGTTGAGGCCGTGGGCACAGATACGCAGTATTTT.

This clonotype was observed a few times. The CDR3 bases are TGTGCCAGCAGCTTTTTATGGCGGGGGGGAAGTACCTACAATGAGCAGTTCTTC. As protein: CASSFLWRGGSTYNEQFF. The chain employs TRBV7-6 and TRBJ2-1; 9 bases map to TRBD2. This CDR3 region has 18 residues. The germline V gene has CDR1 SGHVS and CDR2 FNYEAQ. Trimming took 3 bases from V and 2 from J; bases not matched to a gene: 11.

This clonotype was picked up a small number of times. The gene calls are TRBV7-2 and TRBJ2-7, with a possible D match to TRBD2 (5 bases). Germline assignment: CDR1 SGHTA and CDR2 FQGNSA. V gave up 5 bases and J gave up 5 bases, with 13 bases separating them. The CDR3 covers 13 residues. This CDR3 is CASSPPGGDEQYF. Written as DNA, the CDR3 is TGTGCCAGCAGCCCCCCCGGAGGAGACGAGCAGTACTTC.

This clonotype was counted ten times or more. The chain is built from TRBV5-1 and TRBJ1-5; D gene uncertain. Trimming took 1 base from V and 6 from J, leaving 8 bases between them. Germline assignment: CDR1 SGHRS and CDR2 YFSETQ. This CDR3 is 13 amino acids long. The CDR3 region has the DNA TGCGCCAGCAGCTTGACGGGTCCTCAGCCCCAGCATTTT. It is translated as CASSLTGPQPQHF.

This clonotype appeared a few times. The CDR3 here is CASKPGQGSYNEQFF. The DNA of the CDR3 is TGTGCCAGCAAACCAGGACAGGGGTCCTACAATGAGCAGTTCTTC. The chain uses TRBV12-3 or TRBV12-4 and TRBJ2-1, with TRBD1 matching over 9 bases. With 7 bases clipped from V and 1 base from J, the junction kept 5 bases outside the gene matches. The CDR3 length is 15 residues.

V gene TRBV7-2 combines with J gene TRBJ2-7; 10 nucleotides align to TRBD2. Germline V gene data show CDR1 as SGHTA and CDR2 as FQGNSA. With 5 bases clipped from V and 0 bases from J, the junction kept 4 bases outside the gene matches. The CDR3 contains 15 residues. Here the CDR3 DNA reads TGTGCCAGCAGCCCTAGCGGGGGACGCTCCTACGAGCAGTACTTC. Protein: CASSPSGGRSYEQYF.

This clonotype was found a few times. V usage is TRBV7-9 and J usage is TRBJ2-7; weak D call: TRBD1 (5 bases). This CDR3 region has 14 residues. From germline, CDR1 is SEHNR and CDR2 FQNEAQ (reference sequence). V lost 3 bases, J lost 3 bases, and 12 bases lay in between. CDR3 region: CASSFTNRHYEQYF. CDR3 DNA sequence: TGTGCCAGCAGCTTTACCAACAGGCACTACGAGCAGTACTTC.

The chain couples TRBV28 to TRBJ2-1; D tentatively reads TRBD1 or TRBD2 (6 bases each). The CDR3 totals 18 residues. Germline loops: CDR1 MDHEN, CDR2 SYDVKM. Trimming removed 2 bases at V and 7 bases at J, with 24 bases between. The CDR3 DNA follows: TGTGCCAGCAGTTTAGTAGGGGGACTCGTCCTACGCGGTAATGAGCAGTTCTTC. This codes for CASSLVGGLVLRGNEQFF.

Written as DNA, the CDR3 is TGCAGCGTTGGTACAGGGGGCCAGGAGACCCAGTACTTC. Translating it yields CSVGTGGQETQYF. The V gene is TRBV29-1, the J gene TRBJ2-5, with 9 bases fitting TRBD1. This CDR3 contains 13 residues. The germline gives CDR1 SQVTM, CDR2 ANQGSEA. Losses at the gene ends were 4 bases for V and 5 bases for J; bases not matched to a gene: 5.

V usage is TRBV7-8 and J usage is TRBJ1-5; TRBD1 aligns across 9 bases. Germline V gene data show CDR1 as SGHVS and CDR2 as FQNEAQ. Germline trimming cut 4 bases from V and 6 bases from J; bases unmatched to any gene: 10. The CDR3 is 16 residues long. CDR3 protein: CASSSYRTGELQPQHF. CDR3 coding DNA: TGTGCCAGCAGCTCATATAGGACAGGGGAGCTTCAGCCCCAGCATTTT.

The chain couples TRBV5-1 to TRBJ2-3; 12 bases agree with TRBD2. The CDR3 loop spans 16 amino acids. CDR1 and CDR2 from the germline V gene are SGHRS and YFSETQ. Losses at the gene ends were 3 bases for V and 2 bases for J; bases not matched to a gene: 4. Written as DNA, the CDR3 is TGCGCCAGCAGCTCCGGACTAGCGGGGCACACAGATACGCAGTATTTT. It is translated as CASSSGLAGHTDTQYF.

This clonotype was seen many times. The chain joins TRBV7-2 to TRBJ2-1; no firm D call. This CDR3 comprises 15 residues. Trimming stripped 5 bases from V and 3 bases from J, with 14 bases between. The germline gives CDR1 SGHTA, CDR2 FQGNSA. CDR3 sequence (DNA): TGTGCCAGCAGCCCCACAGATTCCCGCTACAATGAGCAGTTCTTC. Translation: CASSPTDSRYNEQFF.

This clonotype was detected ten times or more. The V gene is TRBV20-1, the J gene TRBJ1-5; tentative D call: TRBD1 (5 bases). Germline values: CDR1 DFQATT, CDR2 SNEGSKA (reference sequence). There are 14 residues in the CDR3. Between the trimmed V and J ends, which lost 7 bases and 0 bases, there was a span of 13 bases. In nucleotides, the CDR3 is TGCAGTGGGGGGAGAGAGAATAGCAATCAGCCCCAGCATTTT. The encoded protein is CSGGRENSNQPQHF.

Only a few counts were recorded for this clonotype. The chain links TRBV15 to TRBJ2-5; D may be TRBD1 (6 bases). The V gene lost 3 bases and the J gene lost 2 bases, with 10 bases spanning the gap. CDR3 length: 14 residues. The germline CDR1 and CDR2 sequences are LNHNV and YYDKDF (reference sequence). CDR3 protein: CATSSWDTQETQYF. CDR3 sequence (DNA): TGTGCCACCAGCAGCTGGGACACTCAAGAGACCCAGTACTTC.

This clonotype was recorded many times. V and J are TRBV29-1 and TRBJ1-1, with 9 nucleotides matching TRBD1. This CDR3 is 12 amino acids long. Trimming removed 7 bases from V and 2 bases from J; junction bases left unmatched: 2. The germline V gene has CDR1 SQVTM and CDR2 ANQGSEA. CDR3 amino acids: CSGGQGNTEAFF. CDR3 nucleotides: TGCAGCGGGGGACAGGGAAACACTGAAGCTTTCTTT.

This clonotype has more than one count but fewer than ten. This sequence joins TRBV11-2 and TRBJ2-3; D is unresolved. V gave up 0 bases and J gave up 2 bases, with 12 bases separating them. Germline CDR1 SGHAT, CDR2 FQNNGV. This CDR3 has 16 residues. The CDR3 bases are TGTGCCAGCAGCTTAGAGTCCTTCCCCCTCACAGATACGCAGTATTTT. It codes for CASSLESFPLTDTQYF.

Ten or more counts support this clonotype. This rearrangement joins TRBV5-5 to TRBJ2-1; 8 bases align to TRBD2. Germline V gene data show CDR1 as SGHKS and CDR2 as YYEKEE (reference sequence). The V gene end was trimmed by 4 bases and the J gene end by 1 base; junction bases not matched to a gene: 4. The CDR3 covers 15 residues. The CDR3 nucleotides read TGTGCCAGCAGCGGCGGGGGGTCGTCCTACAATGAGCAGTTCTTC. Amino acid sequence: CASSGGGSSYNEQFF.

This clonotype has a count of ten or more. This chain links TRBV12-3 or TRBV12-4 with TRBJ2-1, with D perhaps matching TRBD1 (6 bases). V was pared by 1 base and J by 10 bases, with 8 bases between. The CDR3 totals 12 residues. CDR3 sequence: CASSLGGQEQFF. In DNA form, the CDR3 reads TGTGCCAGCAGTTTAGGGGGGCAGGAGCAGTTCTTC.

This clonotype was detected only a few times. The gene calls are TRBV2 and TRBJ2-3, with D possibly TRBD2 on 6 matching bases. With 7 bases removed from V and 0 bases from J, the gap between germline ends came to 17 bases. This CDR3 region has 16 residues. Germline CDR1 and CDR2: SNHLY and FYNNEI. CDR3 sequence: CASTHYGRSSTDTQYF. CDR3 coding DNA: TGTGCCAGCACCCACTACGGGAGATCTAGCACAGATACGCAGTATTTT.

The chain has TRBV25-1 and TRBJ2-3; 7 bases align to TRBD1. V was clipped by 1 base and J by 4 bases; unmatched bases: 17. CDR3 length: 19 amino acids. Per germline, CDR1 MGHDK and CDR2 SYGVNS. CDR3 in amino acids: CASSEFRGTDHFGSDTQYF. CDR3 sequence (DNA): TGTGCCAGCAGTGAATTCAGGGGGACCGACCATTTCGGGTCAGATACGCAGTATTTT. Together with reference TRBV25-1 and TRBJ2-3, the CDR3 gives the full variable domain: EADIYQTPRYLVIGTGKKITLECSQTMGHDKMYWYQQDPGMELHLIHYSYGVNSTEKGDLSSESTVSRIRTEHFPLTLESARPSHTSQYLCASSEFRGTDHFGSDTQYFGPGTRLTVL.

This clonotype was seen a few times. This chain joins TRBV5-1 and TRBJ2-3; no definite D call. Germline values: CDR1 SGHRS, CDR2 YFSETQ. This CDR3 comprises 14 residues. With 2 bases removed from V and 3 bases from J, the gap between germline ends came to 10 bases. In DNA, the CDR3 is TGCGCCAGCAGCTTCGTAATGTATACAGATACGCAGTATTTT. This gives the protein CASSFVMYTDTQYF.

The chain joins TRBV29-1 to TRBJ2-1; 7 positions agree with TRBD1. This CDR3 comprises 14 residues. The ends lost 5 bases at V and 7 bases at J; junction bases unmatched: 11. Germline values: CDR1 SQVTM, CDR2 ANQGSEA. CDR3 residues: CSVIPNRGGNEQFF. CDR3 coding DNA: TGCAGCGTTATCCCAAACAGGGGCGGAAATGAGCAGTTCTTC.

This clonotype was counted ten times or more. The gene calls are TRBV12-3 or TRBV12-4 and TRBJ2-1, with 15 bases aligning to TRBD2. Trimming took 6 bases from V and 0 from J; bases not matched to a gene: 3. The CDR3 runs 17 residues. The CDR3 loop reads CASRGLAGGSSYNEQFF. Written as DNA, the CDR3 is TGTGCCAGCAGAGGACTAGCGGGAGGGAGCTCCTACAATGAGCAGTTCTTC.

In this sample, this clonotype turned up a few times. CDR3 nucleotide sequence: TGCAGTGCTAGAGGGGGCAGGGGGCGAGACTACACCTTC. Protein sequence: CSARGGRGRDYTF. This chain links TRBV20-1 with TRBJ1-2, with 8 bases that match TRBD1. Germline CDR1 reads DFQATT; CDR2 reads SNEGSKA (reference sequence). The CDR3 consists of 13 residues. J gave up 10 bases and V 1 base, and 8 bases lay outside the gene matches.

This clonotype was observed at least ten times. The J gene is TRBJ1-4, the V gene TRBV7-2, with D perhaps matching TRBD1 (6 bases). Looked up from germline, CDR1 is SGHTA and CDR2 is FQGNSA. V lost 2 bases to trimming and J lost 14 bases, with 15 bases between them. This CDR3 is 13 amino acids long. The CDR3: CASSLKLGARLFF. CDR3 bases: TGTGCCAGCAGCTTAAAGCTGGGGGCGCGTCTGTTTTTT.

The sample holds a few counts of this clonotype. V is TRBV27 and J is TRBJ2-6; possibly TRBD2 for D (5 bases). CDR3 length: 17 amino acids. Germline V CDR1 and CDR2: MNHEY, SMNVEV (reference sequence). Trimming pared 6 bases from V and 0 bases from J, leaving 15 bases between. DNA of the CDR3: TGTGCCAGCAGCCAGATCGGCGGGCACTCTGGGGCCAACGTCCTGACTTTC. Amino acid sequence: CASSQIGGHSGANVLTF.